These 30 T cell receptor beta chains originate from one sample sequenced in a study of a mutant IDH1 vaccine in newly diagnosed glioma (TCRdb year 2021). No antigen is known for these receptors. The time point label, as the study defines it: week 35, safety follow-up. A 20-mer mutant IDH1 peptide at 300 micrograms in Montanide made up each vaccine dose, which was injected subcutaneously together with topical imiquimod. Libraries were made using the immunoSEQ multiplex PCR assay. TCRdb took this table from immuneACCESS and kept in-frame rearrangements with V and J called. Such tables lack part of the clones; where checked against another copy, unresolved V genes explain under half of the gap, and the rest is unexplained. The sample table holds tens of thousands of clones, of which roughly 80% were seen once. The ten most abundant clones make up around 3.9% of the sample. Sequences were derived from PBMCs, sampled from a glioma patient whose treatment included an IDH1 peptide vaccine. The receptors shown here come from a woman aged 18-29 years with glioma.

This clone was observed a single time. The rearrangement joins TRBV7-9 to TRBJ1-5; 8 bases map to TRBD1. The CDR3 extends over 15 amino acids. Germline lookup yields CDR1 SEHNR and CDR2 FQNEAQ (reference sequence). The V segment lost 5 bases and the J segment 3 bases; nucleotides outside the gene matches: 6. The CDR3 DNA is TGTGCCAGCAGCGAGACAGGGGACCCCAATCAGCCCCAGCATTTT. It translates to CASSETGDPNQPQHF.

V is TRBV7-3 and J is TRBJ2-3; 9 nucleotides agree with TRBD2. The junction had 8 bases not matched to a gene; V was cut back by 4 bases and J by 9 bases. Germline CDR1 is SGHTA and CDR2 is FQGTGA. The CDR3 is 14 residues long. The CDR3 loop reads CASSSGLAGETQYF. The CDR3, as DNA: TGTGCCAGCAGCTCGGGATTAGCGGGAGAAACGCAGTATTTT.

The CDR3 spells CSVASGAYNEQFF. CDR3 nucleotide sequence: TGCAGCGTCGCCTCCGGGGCCTACAATGAGCAGTTCTTC. The genes are TRBV29-1 and TRBJ2-1, with a possible D match to TRBD2 (5 bases). Looked up from germline, CDR1 is SQVTM and CDR2 is ANQGSEA. The CDR3 runs 13 residues. The V and J ends lost 6 bases and 2 bases respectively, with 11 bases between them.

This clone was seen a handful of times. The chain uses TRBV7-9 and TRBJ1-5; D is perhaps TRBD1 (6 bases). CDR3 size: 14 residues. V lost 5 bases and J 5 bases, leaving 13 bases between the germline ends. CDR1 and CDR2 from the germline V gene are SEHNR and FQNEAQ (reference sequence). CDR3 amino acids: CASSQGQEYQPQHF. The CDR3 DNA reads as TGTGCCAGCAGCCAGGGGCAGGAGTATCAGCCCCAGCATTTT.

The genes are TRBV6-1 and TRBJ1-2; 7 nucleotides match TRBD1. After removal of 7 bases from V and 1 base from J, the junction contained 6 bases not matched to a gene. CDR3 length: 14 amino acids. Germline loops: CDR1 MNHNS, CDR2 SASEGT. CDR3 residues: CASTRDSLNYGYTF. The DNA of the CDR3 is TGTGCCAGCACCCGGGACAGCCTTAACTATGGCTACACCTTC.

The chain carries TRBV2 and TRBJ1-2; the D is unclear. The V and J ends lost 7 bases and 4 bases respectively, with 16 bases between them. The germline V gene encodes CDR1 SNHLY and CDR2 FYNNEI. The CDR3 is 14 amino acids. This CDR3 reads CASTPLRAGYGYTF. CDR3 sequence (DNA): TGTGCCAGCACCCCCTTGCGGGCAGGCTATGGCTACACCTTC.

The rearrangement links TRBV5-1 to TRBJ1-1, with no clear D. CDR3 length: 14 amino acids. Germline lookup yields CDR1 SGHRS and CDR2 YFSETQ. V lost 0 bases and J lost 1, with 7 bases in between. The CDR3, as DNA: TGCGCCAGCAGCTTGGCCGCCACGAACACTGAAGCTTTCTTT. Amino acid sequence: CASSLAATNTEAFF.

V is TRBV18 and J is TRBJ1-4; TRBD1 is a possible D gene (5 bases). Trimming removed 3 bases from V and 0 bases from J, with 8 bases in between. The CDR3 runs 15 residues. The germline CDR1 and CDR2 sequences are KGHSH and LQKENI. The CDR3 region is CASSPGGTTNEKLFF. Written as DNA, the CDR3 is TGTGCCAGCTCACCCGGGGGAACAACTAATGAAAAACTGTTTTTT.

This clone showed up just a few times. This chain joins TRBV19 and TRBJ1-2, with a tentative D call TRBD1 (6 bases). This CDR3 has 12 residues. Trimming removed 9 bases at V and 6 bases at J, with 14 bases between. Germline values: CDR1 LNHDA, CDR2 SQIVND (reference sequence). The CDR3 nucleotides are TGTGCCAGCTTTACGGGGGGCAATGGCTACACCTTC. It specifies CASFTGGNGYTF.

In DNA, the CDR3 is TGTGCCAGCAGCGTAGACCCCCCAGCGGGGTTACAAGAGACCCAGTACTTC. Translating gives CASSVDPPAGLQETQYF. The chain has TRBV9 and TRBJ2-5, with TRBD2 matching 7 bases. From germline, CDR1 is SGDLS and CDR2 YYNGEE. V dropped 0 bases and J dropped 2; count of bases not matched to a gene: 10. The length of the CDR3 is 17 residues.

A few counts support this clone. The chain couples TRBV7-9 to TRBJ1-5; the D is unclear. The germline gives CDR1 SEHNR, CDR2 FQNEAQ (reference sequence). CDR3 length: 14 amino acids. The V end was cut by 5 bases, the J end by 0 bases, with 8 bases between. CDR3 in amino acids: CASSPFDSNQPQHF. The CDR3 region has the DNA TGTGCCAGCAGCCCTTTTGATAGCAATCAGCCCCAGCATTTT.

The rearrangement links TRBV28 to TRBJ1-5; D unresolved. Germline CDR1 is MDHEN and CDR2 is SYDVKM. This CDR3 contains 15 residues. Trimming stripped 7 bases from V and 7 bases from J, with 20 bases between. The CDR3 sequence: CASISGRPNGQPQHF. The CDR3 bases are TGTGCCAGCATCTCGGGTAGACCTAACGGGCAGCCCCAGCATTTT.

The chain combines TRBV6-5 with TRBJ2-5, with D perhaps matching TRBD2 (7 bases). The germline V and J ends were trimmed by 0 bases and 13 bases, with 18 bases remaining between them. The CDR3 has 14 residues. CDR1 is MNHEY, CDR2 SVGAGI, per germline. In nucleotides, the CDR3 is TGTGCCAGCAGTTACTCAGGGGACGGGGGGCGGGCGTACTTC. This translates into CASSYSGDGGRAYF.

The chain uses TRBV9 and TRBJ2-3; either TRBD1 or TRBD2 may supply D (6 bases each). Germline V gene data show CDR1 as SGDLS and CDR2 as YYNGEE. This CDR3 has 19 amino acids. With 0 bases removed from V and 5 bases from J, the gap between germline ends came to 25 bases. The CDR3 DNA reads TGTGCCAGCAGCGTAGATCCCCAAACTGGGGGCGGGGCAAAAGATACGCAGTATTTT. Translated: CASSVDPQTGGGAKDTQYF.

This chain links TRBV19 with TRBJ2-1; TRBD1 aligns across 7 bases. CDR3 length: 15 amino acids. Germline loops: CDR1 LNHDA, CDR2 SQIVND (reference sequence). Trimming removed 5 bases from V and 2 bases from J; junction bases left unmatched: 6. CDR3 region: CASSGRQGAYNEQFF. CDR3 nucleotides: TGTGCCAGTAGTGGTCGACAGGGCGCCTACAATGAGCAGTTCTTC.

This clone has only a few counts. The genes are TRBV10-1 and TRBJ1-1, with D uncertain. The V and J ends lost 6 bases and 1 base respectively, with 9 bases between them. Germline CDR1 is WNHNN and CDR2 is SYGVQD (reference sequence). CDR3 size: 13 residues. Here the CDR3 reads CASRRSANTEAFF. The CDR3, as DNA: TGCGCCAGCAGGCGCTCAGCGAACACTGAAGCTTTCTTT.

The genes are TRBV12-2 and TRBJ1-1; the DNA was not used to check the table's D call, TRBD1. TRBV12-2 is a listed pseudogene. The CDR3 is made up of 15 amino acids. The CDR3 DNA is TGTGCAAGTCGCTTAGCCTGGACAGGGGACACTGAAGCTTTCTTT. Its translation: CASRLAWTGDTEAFF.

This clone has a handful of counts. The chain carries TRBV7-6 and TRBJ2-2, with D hard to call. CDR1 is SGHVS, CDR2 FNYEAQ, per germline. The CDR3 covers 15 residues. V was cut by 5 bases and J by 4 bases, with 14 bases left in between. The CDR3 nucleotides are TGTGCCAGCAGCCTGACGCCAAGGGTCACCGGGGAGCTGTTTTTT. It codes for CASSLTPRVTGELFF.

CDR3 residues: CASSFSLSNQPQHF. In DNA form, the CDR3 reads TGTGCCAGCAGTTTCTCCCTTAGCAATCAGCCCCAGCATTTT. The V call is TRBV27, the J call TRBJ1-5, with D hard to call. The germline V and J ends were trimmed by 3 bases and 0 bases, with 6 bases remaining between them. The CDR3 has 14 residues. CDR1 is MNHEY and CDR2 is SMNVEV in the germline V gene (reference sequence).

The chain combines TRBV18 with TRBJ1-1; possible D gene TRBD1, 5 bases. The CDR3 is made up of 11 amino acids. Germline assignment: CDR1 KGHSH and CDR2 LQKENI. V lost 3 bases, J lost 8 bases, and 7 bases lay in between. The CDR3 coding sequence is TGTGCCAGCTCACCGGGGGGGGAAGCTTTCTTT. Translation: CASSPGGEAFF.

This chain links TRBV11-3 with TRBJ2-3, with D possibly matching TRBD1 (6 bases). Trimming removed 1 base at V and 6 bases at J, with 14 bases between. The CDR3 extends over 15 amino acids. Germline lookup yields CDR1 SGHNT and CDR2 YENEEA. CDR3 sequence (DNA): TGTGCCAGCAGCTTAGTAACAGGGATGATGGATACGCAGTATTTT. Translation gives CASSLVTGMMDTQYF.

The rearrangement joins TRBV7-6 to TRBJ2-7; unclear D gene. Germline-derived CDR1 and CDR2 are SGHVS and FNYEAQ. The CDR3 is made up of 14 amino acids. Trimming removed 2 bases at V and 4 bases at J, with 12 bases between. The CDR3 DNA is TGTGCCAGCAGCTTAAAAGGACCAAGATACGAGCAGTACTTC. Residues: CASSLKGPRYEQYF.

This clone was detected only once. The junction differs from germline at one of its ends, possibly a read error. The V gene is TRBV20-1, the J gene TRBJ1-2; D is unresolved. CDR1 DFQATT and CDR2 SNEGSKA come from the germline V gene (reference sequence). The CDR3 has 10 residues. Here the CDR3 reads CSARASPLAF. The CDR3 bases are TGCAGTGCTAGAGCTAGCCCGCTGGCCTTC.

V gene TRBV13 combines with J gene TRBJ1-1; possible D gene TRBD1, 5 bases. CDR3 length equals 14 residues. Looked up from germline, CDR1 is PRHDT and CDR2 is FYEKMQ (reference sequence). The V end was cut by 4 bases, the J end by 1 base, with 10 bases between. CDR3 sequence: CASSSRQRNTEAFF. In DNA form, the CDR3 reads TGTGCCAGCAGCTCCCGACAGAGGAACACTGAAGCTTTCTTT.

The chain uses TRBV6-6 and TRBJ1-4; 9 positions match TRBD1. Looked up from germline, CDR1 is MNHNY and CDR2 is SVGAGI (reference sequence). J lost 7 bases, V lost 6 bases, and 6 bases had no gene match. The CDR3 consists of 14 residues. The DNA for the CDR3 is TGTGCCAGCAGCCAAACAGGGGGCCGTGAAAAACTGTTTTTT. This translates into CASSQTGGREKLFF.

V usage is TRBV7-9 and J usage is TRBJ2-7; 13 bases agree with TRBD2. The length of the CDR3 is 15 residues. Germline CDR1 reads SEHNR; CDR2 reads FQNEAQ (reference sequence). The V segment lost 5 bases and the J segment 3 bases; nucleotides outside the gene matches: 4. Here the CDR3 reads CASSPGLAGLYEQYF. The CDR3 DNA reads as TGTGCCAGCAGCCCGGGACTAGCGGGACTCTACGAGCAGTACTTC. The full variable domain, its missing parts supplied by reference TRBV7-9 and TRBJ2-7, is DTGVSQNPRHKITKRGQNVTFRCDPISEHNRLYWYRQTLGQGPEFLTYFQNEAQLEKSRLLSDRFSAERPKGSFSTLEIQRTEQGDSAMYLCASSPGLAGLYEQYFGPGTRLTVT.

The chain has TRBV7-6 and TRBJ2-3; the match to TRBD2 covers 7 bases. Germline CDR1 SGHVS, CDR2 FNYEAQ. Losses at the gene ends were 10 bases for V and 4 bases for J; bases not matched to a gene: 8. This CDR3 is 13 amino acids long. The CDR3 reads CAMGGEIPDTQYF. For the CDR3, the DNA is TGTGCCATGGGGGGGGAGATCCCAGATACGCAGTATTTT.

The chain uses TRBV5-1 and TRBJ1-1, with D perhaps matching TRBD1 (5 bases). The CDR3 totals 14 residues. Germline CDR1 SGHRS, CDR2 YFSETQ. Trimming took off 4 bases at V and 4 bases at J, with 14 bases between the two ends. This CDR3 is CASSPTLGGTEAFF. CDR3 DNA: TGCGCCAGCAGCCCAACCCTGGGGGGCACTGAAGCTTTCTTT. The full variable domain, rest sourced from reference TRBV5-1 and TRBJ1-1, is KAGVTQTPRYLIKTRGQQVTLSCSPISGHRSVSWYQQTPGQGLQFLFEYFSETQRNKGNFPGRFSGRQFSNSRSEMNVSTLELGDSALYLCASSPTLGGTEAFFGQGTRLTVV.

J is TRBJ2-1 and V is TRBV27, with 8 bases aligning to TRBD1. V was pared by 4 bases and J by 2 bases, with 7 bases of the junction left unmatched. CDR3 length equals 16 residues. CDR1 is MNHEY and CDR2 is SMNVEV in the germline V gene (reference sequence). CDR3: CASSSSGGSPYNEQFF. As DNA, the CDR3 is TGTGCCAGCAGTTCCTCAGGGGGCTCCCCCTACAATGAGCAGTTCTTC.

This chain connects TRBV5-6 to TRBJ2-3, with TRBD1 identical over 8 bases. V dropped 4 bases and J dropped 3; count of bases not matched to a gene: 4. CDR3 size: 14 residues. Germline V lookup: CDR1 SGHDT, CDR2 YYEEEE. CDR3 sequence reads: CASSQDRGTDTQYF. For the CDR3, the DNA is TGTGCCAGCAGCCAAGACAGGGGAACAGATACGCAGTATTTT.